The 31 T cell receptor beta chains in this list originate from one sample, sequenced in a study of T cell responses to AZD1222 COVID-19 vaccine. Data came from immunoSEQ multiplex PCR; TCRdb stores just in-frame clones and leaves some out. The sample carries about 97,000 clones, approximately 90% recorded once. The sample consisted of peripheral blood, taken on day 0 of AZD1222 vaccination. The receptors shown here come from an adult in good health.

The chain employs TRBV11-2 and TRBJ1-3; D is perhaps TRBD1 (6 bases). The germline V and J ends were trimmed by 1 base and 0 bases, with 16 bases remaining between them. There are 18 residues in the CDR3. Germline V gene sequence: CDR1 SGHAT, CDR2 FQNNGV. Here the CDR3 DNA reads TGTGCCAGCAGCTTAGTTGGATTGGGGGGCGCCTCTGGAAACACCATATATTTT. Amino acids: CASSLVGLGGASGNTIYF.

The V and J genes are TRBV3-1 (or the pseudogene TRBV3-2) and TRBJ1-3; D is ambiguous. Deletions cut 4 bases from V and 0 bases from J, with 10 bases between. The CDR3 has 15 residues. Germline V gene sequence: CDR1 LGHDT, CDR2 YNNKEL (reference sequence). The CDR3 loop is CASSPGRPSGNTIYF. CDR3 in DNA: TGTGCCAGCAGCCCCGGACGGCCCTCTGGAAACACCATATATTTT.

The chain combines TRBV15 with TRBJ1-2; 9 bases line up with TRBD1. The trim removed 4 bases at V and 9 bases at J, leaving 6 bases unmatched. CDR1 and CDR2 (germline): LNHNV, YYDKDF (reference sequence). The CDR3 extends over 13 amino acids. CDR3 amino acids: CATSTGTGPRYTF. As DNA, the CDR3 is TGTGCCACCAGCACAGGGACAGGGCCTCGCTACACCTTC.

The chain joins TRBV6-5 to TRBJ1-1; no firm D call. Germline lookup yields CDR1 MNHEY and CDR2 SVGAGI. This CDR3 contains 15 residues. Trimming took off 2 bases at V and 1 base at J, with 11 bases between the two ends. The DNA for the CDR3 is TGTGCCAGCAGTTACCGTTTACAAGAGAACACTGAAGCTTTCTTT. It encodes CASSYRLQENTEAFF.

The chain carries TRBV28 and TRBJ1-1, with D possibly TRBD1 on 6 matching bases. This CDR3 comprises 16 residues. Trimming removed 5 bases at V and 1 base at J, with 17 bases between. CDR1 MDHEN and CDR2 SYDVKM come from the germline V gene. The CDR3 region is CASSPRQVLENTEAFF. CDR3 sequence (DNA): TGTGCCAGCAGTCCGCGACAGGTATTAGAGAACACTGAAGCTTTCTTT.

This sequence joins TRBV7-2 and TRBJ2-3; 7 positions match TRBD1. The V and J ends lost 5 bases and 5 bases, in that order; junction bases with no gene match: 7. Germline CDR1 SGHTA, CDR2 FQGNSA. This CDR3 region has 14 residues. The DNA for the CDR3 is TGTGCCAGCAGCCCCGACAGGGTTCGAGATACGCAGTATTTT. This gives the protein CASSPDRVRDTQYF. Full variable domain (rest looked up from reference TRBV7-2 and TRBJ2-3): GAGVSQSPSNKVTEKGKDVELRCDPISGHTALYWYRQSLGQGLEFLIYFQGNSAPDKSGLPSDRFSAERTGGSVSTLTIQRTQQEDSAVYLCASSPDRVRDTQYFGPGTRLTVL.

The chain employs TRBV19 and TRBJ1-6; TRBD1 aligns across 10 bases. With V trimmed by 5 bases and J by 14 bases, 15 bases remained unmatched. This CDR3 comprises 16 residues. The germline V gene encodes CDR1 LNHDA and CDR2 SQIVND (reference sequence). Here the CDR3 reads CASSQLRDRGVFTLHF. The CDR3 nucleotides are TGTGCCAGTAGTCAACTCCGGGACAGGGGTGTATTCACCCTCCACTTT.

This sequence joins TRBV9 and TRBJ1-2, with D unclear. The germline V and J ends were trimmed by 1 base and 6 bases, with 10 bases remaining between them. The length of the CDR3 is 13 residues. Per germline, CDR1 SGDLS and CDR2 YYNGEE. CDR3 sequence (DNA): TGTGCCAGCAGCGTAAATGTCGGGGATGGCTACACCTTC. Translated, it gives CASSVNVGDGYTF.

The chain recombines TRBV18 with TRBJ2-1, with 9 bases identical to TRBD2. This CDR3 spans 18 amino acids. Germline CDR1 KGHSH, CDR2 LQKENI. V lost 3 bases, J lost 7 bases, and 16 bases stayed unmatched. In nucleotides, the CDR3 is TGTGCCAGCTCACCCCCATGGGGGCGGGAGGGCCCCGAAAATGAGCAGTTCTTC. This codes for CASSPPWGREGPENEQFF.

This clone was seen only a few times. The sample contains more than one DNA sequence encoding this CDR3. V and J are TRBV5-6 and TRBJ2-1; D is possibly TRBD1 or TRBD2 (5 bases each). Deletions cut 2 bases from V and 10 bases from J, with 10 bases between. Germline CDR1 and CDR2: SGHDT and YYEEEE. This CDR3 has 12 amino acids. Here the CDR3 reads CASSFVGDEQFF. The CDR3 DNA sequence: TGTGCCAGCAGCTTTGTAGGGGACGAGCAGTTCTTC.

The V gene is TRBV6-5, the J gene TRBJ2-7, with 12 bases identical to TRBD2. CDR1 MNHEY and CDR2 SVGAGI come from the germline V gene. The CDR3 extends over 15 amino acids. The J segment lost 3 bases and the V segment lost 5 bases, leaving 5 bases of the junction unmatched. The CDR3 is CASSRLAGARYEQYF. Written as DNA, the CDR3 is TGTGCCAGCAGTCGACTAGCGGGGGCCCGCTACGAGCAGTACTTC.

The rearrangement links TRBV11-3 to TRBJ2-7; no firm D call. V was cut by 0 bases and J by 3 bases, with 9 bases left in between. The V gene's germline CDR1 is SGHNT and CDR2 YENEEA. The CDR3 extends over 14 amino acids. CDR3 residues: CASSLDLNSYEQYF. The CDR3 DNA is TGTGCCAGCAGCTTAGATCTGAACAGCTACGAGCAGTACTTC.

V and J are TRBV5-1 and TRBJ1-2, with 8 nucleotides matching TRBD1. The CDR3 is made up of 14 amino acids. Germline V gene data show CDR1 as SGHRS and CDR2 as YFSETQ. Germline trimming cut 4 bases from V and 3 bases from J; bases unmatched to any gene: 5. CDR3 amino acids: CASSVGQADYGYTF. In DNA form, the CDR3 reads TGCGCCAGCAGCGTGGGACAGGCAGACTATGGCTACACCTTC.

The V call is TRBV10-3, the J call TRBJ1-1; D unclear. CDR1 is ENHRY, CDR2 SYGVKD, per germline. Trimming pared 6 bases from V and 4 bases from J, leaving 15 bases between. This CDR3 spans 14 amino acids. CDR3 coding DNA: TGTGCCATCAGCTTAAACGAGGAGTTCACTGAAGCTTTCTTT. Translating it yields CAISLNEEFTEAFF.

The rearrangement joins TRBV2 to TRBJ2-1; D unresolved. The CDR3 consists of 12 residues. Germline V CDR1 and CDR2: SNHLY, FYNNEI. Between the trimmed V and J ends, which lost 0 bases and 7 bases, there was a span of 4 bases. The CDR3 reads CASSEARNEQFF. The CDR3 nucleotides read TGTGCCAGCAGTGAAGCGCGAAATGAGCAGTTCTTC.

This clone was counted a single time. V gene TRBV2 combines with J gene TRBJ1-6; D is ambiguous. The ends were cut back, 2 bases at V and 5 bases at J, with 7 bases in the middle. The CDR3 contains 14 residues. From germline, CDR1 is SNHLY and CDR2 FYNNEI. The CDR3 loop reads CASSEYGDNSPLHF. CDR3 DNA sequence: TGTGCCAGCAGTGAATACGGAGATAATTCACCCCTCCACTTT.

The chain links TRBV21-1 to TRBJ1-2. TRBV21-1 is termed a pseudogene. The CDR3 loop spans 13 amino acids. Here the CDR3 reads CASSKVVIYGYTF. In nucleotides, the CDR3 is TGTGCCAGCAGCAAAGTGGTGATATATGGCTACACCTTC.

This chain links TRBV7-2 with TRBJ1-2; perhaps TRBD1 as D (6 bases). V lost 3 bases, J lost 2 bases, and 13 bases lay in between. CDR3 length: 15 amino acids. Per the germline V gene, CDR1 is SGHTA and CDR2 is FQGNSA. CDR3 DNA: TGTGCCAGCAGCTTGGTCGGGGGGCGGAACTATGGCTACACCTTC. This sequence encodes CASSLVGGRNYGYTF.

The gene calls are TRBV24-1 and TRBJ2-1; D is ambiguous. The length of the CDR3 is 13 residues. The germline gives CDR1 KGHDR, CDR2 SFDVKD. The V end lost 4 bases, the J end lost 8 bases, and 11 bases lay between the germline ends. The CDR3 loop is CATSEGGIDEQFF. Here the CDR3 DNA reads TGTGCCACCAGTGAAGGTGGGATAGATGAGCAGTTCTTC.

This clone has just a few counts. This sequence joins TRBV7-9 and TRBJ2-7; no definite D call. CDR3 length equals 11 residues. The germline V gene encodes CDR1 SEHNR and CDR2 FQNEAQ (reference sequence). Deletions cut 4 bases from V and 3 bases from J, with 4 bases between. The CDR3 DNA is TGTGCCAGCAGCTCCCTCTACGAGCAGTACTTC. Translation: CASSSLYEQYF.

The rearrangement joins TRBV6-5 to TRBJ2-1; 8 positions agree with TRBD1. CDR3 size: 15 residues. Germline CDR1 and CDR2: MNHEY and SVGAGI. The V segment lost 1 base and the J segment 6 bases; nucleotides outside the gene matches: 5. The CDR3 sequence: CASSYFGQGSNEQFF. In nucleotides, the CDR3 is TGTGCCAGCAGTTACTTCGGACAGGGCTCCAATGAGCAGTTCTTC.

The rearrangement joins TRBV27 to TRBJ1-6, with a tentative D call TRBD1 (6 bases). V shed 5 bases and J shed 10 bases, with 12 bases lying between them. CDR1 is MNHEY, CDR2 SMNVEV, per germline (reference sequence). The CDR3 runs to 13 residues. CDR3 sequence reads: CASSPNRDSPLHF. The CDR3 DNA reads TGTGCCAGCAGTCCAAACAGGGACTCACCCCTCCACTTT.

The V and J genes are TRBV27 and TRBJ1-4; possibly TRBD1 for D (6 bases). Trimming took off 6 bases at V and 0 bases at J, with 11 bases between the two ends. Looked up from germline, CDR1 is MNHEY and CDR2 is SMNVEV (reference sequence). This CDR3 is 15 amino acids long. The CDR3 DNA reads TGTGCCAGCAGCCGAGGACAGACAACTAATGAAAAACTGTTTTTT. It is translated as CASSRGQTTNEKLFF.

As concerns this clone: One junction end disagrees with the germline gene, perhaps due to a read error. The chain recombines TRBV7-7 with TRBJ2-2, with D possibly being TRBD1 (6 bases). This CDR3 spans 16 amino acids. Germline V gene lookup returns CDR1 SSHAT and CDR2 FNYEAQ (reference sequence). The chain's CDR3 is CASSLAQTGPTGELFF. The CDR3 DNA follows: TGTGCTAGCAGCTTAGCCCAGACAGGACCCACCGGGGAGCTGTTTTTT.

The CDR3 loop is CASSFREGGTEAFF. The DNA of the CDR3 is TGTGCCAGCAGTTTTCGGGAAGGGGGCACTGAAGCTTTCTTT. V is TRBV27 and J is TRBJ1-1, with D possibly being TRBD1 (6 bases). This CDR3 region has 14 residues. CDR1 is MNHEY, CDR2 SMNVEV, per germline (reference sequence). V lost 3 bases and J 4 bases, leaving 12 bases between the germline ends.

The chain uses TRBV3-1 (or the pseudogene TRBV3-2) and TRBJ1-4, with D hard to call. This CDR3 is 12 amino acids long. Between the trimmed V and J ends, which lost 4 bases and 5 bases, there was a span of 5 bases. Germline values: CDR1 LGHDT, CDR2 YNNKEL (reference sequence). CDR3 sequence (DNA): TGTGCCAGCAGCCTATTAAATGAAAAACTGTTTTTT. This encodes CASSLLNEKLFF.

This clone was observed once. The chain links TRBV28 to TRBJ1-2; TRBD1 agrees at 8 bases. The CDR3 extends over 13 amino acids. The ends lost 6 bases at V and 8 bases at J; junction bases unmatched: 8. Germline V CDR1 and CDR2: MDHEN, SYDVKM. CDR3 DNA sequence: TGTGCCAGCAGCCGGGACAGGAGTGGAGGCTACACCTTC. Translation gives CASSRDRSGGYTF.

This clone was counted a few times. This sequence joins TRBV28 and TRBJ2-3, with 13 bases matching TRBD2. There are 16 residues in the CDR3. V shed 3 bases and J 4 bases; nucleotides not matched to a gene: 4. Germline CDR1 MDHEN, CDR2 SYDVKM. CDR3 region: CASSFPTSGRADTQYF. The CDR3 nucleotides read TGTGCCAGCAGTTTTCCCACTAGCGGGAGGGCAGATACGCAGTATTTT.

The genes are TRBV19 and TRBJ2-2, with D perhaps matching TRBD1 (5 bases). Germline-derived CDR1 and CDR2 are LNHDA and SQIVND (reference sequence). Deletions cut 7 bases from V and 1 base from J, with 10 bases between. The CDR3 runs 14 residues. In DNA form, the CDR3 reads TGTGCCAGTAAGGGCAGGGTGAACACCGGGGAGCTGTTTTTT. This gives the protein CASKGRVNTGELFF.

This chain joins TRBV6-1 and TRBJ2-7; 9 positions match TRBD1. Unmatched junction bases numbered 15, after V lost 4 bases and J lost 2 bases. This CDR3 has 18 amino acids. Germline V CDR1 and CDR2: MNHNS, SASEGT. The CDR3 is CASSVVTTGGGLTYEQYF. In nucleotides, the CDR3 is TGTGCCAGCAGTGTAGTTACAACAGGGGGCGGTCTCACCTACGAGCAGTACTTC.

The chain combines TRBV5-5 with TRBJ1-5; D is undetermined. This CDR3 has 14 amino acids. Germline V gives CDR1 SGHKS, CDR2 YYEKEE (reference sequence). Trimming cost V 4 bases and J 1 base, with 9 bases left between them. The CDR3 DNA reads as TGTGCCAGCAGCCCCGGGGTAAGCAATCAGCCCCAGCATTTT. This translates into CASSPGVSNQPQHF.